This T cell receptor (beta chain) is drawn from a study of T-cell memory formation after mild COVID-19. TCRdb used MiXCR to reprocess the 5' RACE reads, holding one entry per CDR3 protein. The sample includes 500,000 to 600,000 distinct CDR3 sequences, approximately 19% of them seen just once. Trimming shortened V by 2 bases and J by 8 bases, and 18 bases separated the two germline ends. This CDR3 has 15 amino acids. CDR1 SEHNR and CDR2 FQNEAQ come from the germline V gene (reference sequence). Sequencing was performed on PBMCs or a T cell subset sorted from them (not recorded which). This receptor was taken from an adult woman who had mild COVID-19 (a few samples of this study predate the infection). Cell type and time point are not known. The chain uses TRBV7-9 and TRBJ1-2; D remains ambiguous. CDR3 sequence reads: CASSLPAGRRRGYTF. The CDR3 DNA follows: TGTGCCAGCAGCTTACCGGCTGGCAGAAGAAGGGGCTACACCTTC.